This T cell receptor beta chain stems from a study of cytomegalovirus exposure and HLA in healthy donors. Notes on the study in general: No immune exposure information besides CMV serostatus was available. Under in vitro conditions, a few CMV-associated chains were confirmed as specific for CMV antigens.

Worth noting for this clone: Its antigen is not identified.

This PCR relied on a set of 60 Vbeta primers and 13 Jbeta primers. Authors' processing steps: A later analysis counted roughly 74 million unique TCR beta chains, around 10 million shared. Assay: immunoSEQ multiplex PCR; the TCRdb copy retains only in-frame clones and omits some. That table gives V, J and clone size, and the DNA gave D and trimming. Of 240,000 or so clones in the sample, around 81% were seen once. CDR3 length: 17 amino acids. The V segment lost 0 bases and the J segment 2 bases; nucleotides outside the gene matches: 8. CDR1 and CDR2 from the germline V gene are SGHRS and YFSETQ. The clonotype originates from a woman aged 55-69 years in good health and CMV-seropositive. The chain employs TRBV5-1 and TRBJ2-5; 9 bases are a match to TRBD2. The material sequenced was PBMCs. In DNA, the CDR3 is TGCGCCAGCAGCTTGGGCCCCCTAGCGGGGCCGCAAGAGACCCAGTACTTC. It is translated as CASSLGPLAGPQETQYF.